The T cell receptor (beta chain) under discussion was sequenced for a study of cytomegalovirus exposure and HLA in healthy donors. The germline V gene encodes CDR1 SEHNR and CDR2 FQNEAQ (reference sequence). The V segment lost 4 bases and the J segment 8 bases; nucleotides outside the gene matches: 5. The CDR3 spans 15 residues. Assay used: immunoSEQ multiplex PCR; TCRdb lists only in-frame clones, some missing. The table lists some 210,000 clones, around 90% of them singletons. The sequence derives from a woman aged 18-29 years in good health and CMV-seropositive. The chain carries TRBV7-9 and TRBJ2-1; the match to TRBD2 covers 13 bases. Material for sequencing was PBMCs. Written as DNA, the CDR3 is TGTGCCAGCAGCTGGGGGACTAGCGGGATTGATGAGCAGTTCTTC. Protein: CASSWGTSGIDEQFF.